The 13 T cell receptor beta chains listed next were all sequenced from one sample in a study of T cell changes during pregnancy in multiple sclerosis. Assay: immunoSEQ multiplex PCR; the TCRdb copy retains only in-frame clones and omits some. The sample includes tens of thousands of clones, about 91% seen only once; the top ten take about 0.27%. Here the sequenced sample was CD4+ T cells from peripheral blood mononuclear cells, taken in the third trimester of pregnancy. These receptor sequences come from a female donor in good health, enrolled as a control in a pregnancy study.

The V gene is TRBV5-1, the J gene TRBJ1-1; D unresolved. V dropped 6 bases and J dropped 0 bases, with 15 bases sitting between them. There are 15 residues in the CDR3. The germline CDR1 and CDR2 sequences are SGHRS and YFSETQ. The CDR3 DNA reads TGCGCCAGCACCTGGGGTCGGGGAATGAACACTGAAGCTTTCTTT. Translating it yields CASTWGRGMNTEAFF. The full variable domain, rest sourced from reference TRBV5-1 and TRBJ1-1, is KAGVTQTPRYLIKTRGQQVTLSCSPISGHRSVSWYQQTPGQGLQFLFEYFSETQRNKGNFPGRFSGRQFSNSRSEMNVSTLELGDSALYLCASTWGRGMNTEAFFGQGTRLTVV.

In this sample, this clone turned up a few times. The CDR3 sequence is CASSAGYGYTF. In DNA form, the CDR3 reads TGTGCCAGCAGTGCGGGCTATGGCTACACCTTC. This chain connects TRBV6-4 to TRBJ1-2, with D unclear. Per germline, CDR1 MRHNA and CDR2 SNTAGT. V gave up 4 bases and J gave up 4 bases, with 4 bases separating them. The CDR3 is 11 amino acids.

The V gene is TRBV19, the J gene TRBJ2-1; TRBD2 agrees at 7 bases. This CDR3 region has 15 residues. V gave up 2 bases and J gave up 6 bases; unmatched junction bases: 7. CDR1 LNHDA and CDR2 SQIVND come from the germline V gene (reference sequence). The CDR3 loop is CASSISPSGSNEQFF. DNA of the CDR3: TGTGCCAGTAGTATATCCCCTAGCGGCAGCAATGAGCAGTTCTTC.

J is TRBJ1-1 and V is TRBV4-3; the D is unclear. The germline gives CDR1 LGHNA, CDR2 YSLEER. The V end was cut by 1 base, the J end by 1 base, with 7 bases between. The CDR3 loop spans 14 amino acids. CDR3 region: CASSQGHPNTEAFF. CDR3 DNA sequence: TGCGCCAGCAGCCAAGGACACCCGAACACTGAAGCTTTCTTT.

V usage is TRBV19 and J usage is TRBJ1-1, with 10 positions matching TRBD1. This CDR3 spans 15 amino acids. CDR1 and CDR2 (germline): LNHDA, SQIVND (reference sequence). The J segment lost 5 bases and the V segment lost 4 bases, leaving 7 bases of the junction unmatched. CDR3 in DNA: TGTGCCAGTAGTACCCCGGACAGGGGGGGTACTGAAGCTTTCTTT. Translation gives CASSTPDRGGTEAFF.

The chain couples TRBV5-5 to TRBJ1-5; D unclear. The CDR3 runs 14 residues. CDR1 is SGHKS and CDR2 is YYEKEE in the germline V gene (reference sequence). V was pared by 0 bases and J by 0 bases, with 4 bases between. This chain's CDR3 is CASSLVYSNQPQHF. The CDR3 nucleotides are TGTGCCAGCAGCTTGGTGTATAGCAATCAGCCCCAGCATTTT.

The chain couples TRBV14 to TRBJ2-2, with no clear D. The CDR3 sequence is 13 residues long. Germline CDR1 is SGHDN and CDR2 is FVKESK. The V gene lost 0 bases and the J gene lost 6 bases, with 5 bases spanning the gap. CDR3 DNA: TGTGCCAGCAGCCAAGATATATCCGGGGAGCTGTTTTTT. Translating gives CASSQDISGELFF.

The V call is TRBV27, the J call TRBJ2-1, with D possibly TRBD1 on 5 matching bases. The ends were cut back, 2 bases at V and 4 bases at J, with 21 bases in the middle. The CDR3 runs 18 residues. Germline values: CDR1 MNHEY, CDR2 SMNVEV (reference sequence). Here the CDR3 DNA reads TGTGCCAGCAGTTTAACTTGGGCAGAAGGACACCCTTACAATGAGCAGTTCTTC. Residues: CASSLTWAEGHPYNEQFF.

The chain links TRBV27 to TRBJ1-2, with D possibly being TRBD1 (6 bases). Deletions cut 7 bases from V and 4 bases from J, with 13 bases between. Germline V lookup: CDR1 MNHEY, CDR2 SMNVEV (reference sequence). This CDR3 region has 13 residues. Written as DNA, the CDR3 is TGTGCCAGCAAACCGGACAGACTCTATGGCTACACCTTC. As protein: CASKPDRLYGYTF.

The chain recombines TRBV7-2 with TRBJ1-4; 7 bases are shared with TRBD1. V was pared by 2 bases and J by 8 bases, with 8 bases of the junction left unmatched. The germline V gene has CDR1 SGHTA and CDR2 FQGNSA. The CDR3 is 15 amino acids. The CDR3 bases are TGTGCCAGCAGCTTATTCGGGCTGGGACAGGAAAAACTGTTTTTT. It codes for CASSLFGLGQEKLFF.

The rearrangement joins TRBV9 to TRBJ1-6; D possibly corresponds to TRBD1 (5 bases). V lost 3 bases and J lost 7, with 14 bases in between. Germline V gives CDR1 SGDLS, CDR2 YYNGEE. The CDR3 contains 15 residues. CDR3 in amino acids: CASSGNRTINSPLHF. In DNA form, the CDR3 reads TGTGCCAGCAGCGGAAACAGGACAATCAATTCACCCCTCCACTTT.

The CDR3 nucleotides are TGTGCCAGCAGCGTAGGCTCAGGAAGGGGTAATGAAAAACTGTTTTTT. This gives the protein CASSVGSGRGNEKLFF. This rearrangement joins TRBV9 to TRBJ1-4; the D gene is possibly TRBD1 (5 bases). Between the trimmed V and J ends, which lost 0 bases and 4 bases, there was a span of 13 bases. Germline V lookup: CDR1 SGDLS, CDR2 YYNGEE. This CDR3 spans 16 amino acids.

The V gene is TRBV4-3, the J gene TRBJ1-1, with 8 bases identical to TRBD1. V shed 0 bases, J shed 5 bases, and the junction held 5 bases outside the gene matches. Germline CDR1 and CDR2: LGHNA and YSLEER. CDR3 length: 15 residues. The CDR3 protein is CASSQERQGLTEAFF. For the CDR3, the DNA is TGCGCCAGCAGCCAAGAAAGACAGGGGTTAACTGAAGCTTTCTTT.